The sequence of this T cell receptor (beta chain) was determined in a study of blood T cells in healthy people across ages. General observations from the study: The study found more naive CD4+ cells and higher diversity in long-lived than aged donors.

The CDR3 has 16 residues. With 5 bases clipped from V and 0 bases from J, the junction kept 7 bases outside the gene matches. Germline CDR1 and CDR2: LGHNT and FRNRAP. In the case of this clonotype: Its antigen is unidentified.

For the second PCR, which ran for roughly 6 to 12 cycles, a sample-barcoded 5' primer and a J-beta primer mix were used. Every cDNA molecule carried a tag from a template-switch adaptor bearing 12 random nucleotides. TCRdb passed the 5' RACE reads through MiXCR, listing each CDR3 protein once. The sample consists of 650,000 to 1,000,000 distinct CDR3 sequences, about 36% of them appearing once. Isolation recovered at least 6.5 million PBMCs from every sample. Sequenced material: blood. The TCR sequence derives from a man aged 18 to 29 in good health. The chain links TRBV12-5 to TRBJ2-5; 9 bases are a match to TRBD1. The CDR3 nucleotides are TGTGCTAGTGGTGGACCGGGACAGGGAGACCAAGAGACCCAGTACTTC. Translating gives CASGGPGQGDQETQYF.